This T cell receptor beta chain was identified during a study of blood T cell repertoires in COVID-19. Produced via immunoSEQ multiplex PCR; TCRdb's table is partial and in-frame only. The data show under 250,000 clones, approximately 86% seen once. Material: peripheral blood. This receptor was obtained from a woman in her fifties or sixties who had recovered from COVID-19.

The CDR3 DNA reads TGTGCCAGCAGCTTAGGCGGCGGTAACACAGATACGCAGTATTTT. Translation: CASSLGGGNTDTQYF. This chain links TRBV7-2 with TRBJ2-3, with D unclear. This CDR3 contains 15 residues. V lost 1 base and J lost 2, with 10 bases in between. Looked up from germline, CDR1 is SGHTA and CDR2 is FQGNSA.